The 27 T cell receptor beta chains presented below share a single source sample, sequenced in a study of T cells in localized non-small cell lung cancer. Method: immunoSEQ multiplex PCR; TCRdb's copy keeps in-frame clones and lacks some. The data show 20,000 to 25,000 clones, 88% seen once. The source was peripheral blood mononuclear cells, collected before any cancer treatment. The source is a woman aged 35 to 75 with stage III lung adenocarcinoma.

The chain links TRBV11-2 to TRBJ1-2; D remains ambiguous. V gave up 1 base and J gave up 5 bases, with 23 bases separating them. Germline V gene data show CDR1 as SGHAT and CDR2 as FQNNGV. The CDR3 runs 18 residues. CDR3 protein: CASSLGYPYRFTRYGYTF. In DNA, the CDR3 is TGTGCCAGCAGCTTAGGGTACCCTTACAGATTTACTAGATATGGCTACACCTTC.

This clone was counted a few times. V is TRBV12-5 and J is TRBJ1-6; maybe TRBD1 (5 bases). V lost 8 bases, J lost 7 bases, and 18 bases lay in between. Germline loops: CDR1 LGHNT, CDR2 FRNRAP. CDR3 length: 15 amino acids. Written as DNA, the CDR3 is TGTGCTAGTTCTGGGGCAGGAACCAGGAATTCACCCCTCCACTTT. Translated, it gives CASSGAGTRNSPLHF.

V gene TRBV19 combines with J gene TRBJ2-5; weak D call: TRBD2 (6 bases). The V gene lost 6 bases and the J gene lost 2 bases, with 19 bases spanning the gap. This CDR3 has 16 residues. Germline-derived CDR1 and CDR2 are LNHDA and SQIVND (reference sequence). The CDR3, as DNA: TGTGCCAGTAGCGACTACTCCCGGGACTCGCAAGAGACCCAGTACTTC. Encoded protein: CASSDYSRDSQETQYF.

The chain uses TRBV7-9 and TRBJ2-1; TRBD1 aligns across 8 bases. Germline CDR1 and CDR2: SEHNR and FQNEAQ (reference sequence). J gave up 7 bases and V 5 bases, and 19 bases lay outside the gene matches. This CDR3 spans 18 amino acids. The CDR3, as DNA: TGTGCCAGCAGCCTACCAGCCCGACAGGGGTCATCGGGTAATGAGCAGTTCTTC. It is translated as CASSLPARQGSSGNEQFF.

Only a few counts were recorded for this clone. The CDR3 sequence is CASSDGPRPPLHF. The CDR3 DNA reads TGTGCCAGCAGTGACGGGCCAAGGCCACCCCTCCACTTT. This chain links TRBV6-5 with TRBJ1-6; D gene ambiguous. Germline V CDR1 and CDR2: MNHEY, SVGAGI. V was pared by 5 bases and J by 11 bases, with 13 bases between. This CDR3 is built from 13 residues.

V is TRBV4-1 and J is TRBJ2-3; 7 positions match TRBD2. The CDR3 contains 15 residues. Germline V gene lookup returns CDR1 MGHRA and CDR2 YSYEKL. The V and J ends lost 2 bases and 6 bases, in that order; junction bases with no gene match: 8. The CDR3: CASSQQGSGGDTQYF. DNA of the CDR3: TGCGCCAGCAGCCAACAGGGTTCCGGGGGGGATACGCAGTATTTT.

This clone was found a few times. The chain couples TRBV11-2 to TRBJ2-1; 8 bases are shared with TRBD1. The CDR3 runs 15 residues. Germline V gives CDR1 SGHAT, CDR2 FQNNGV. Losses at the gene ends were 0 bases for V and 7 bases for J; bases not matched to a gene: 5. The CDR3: CASSLEQGAWNEQFF. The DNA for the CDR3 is TGTGCCAGCAGCTTAGAGCAGGGGGCTTGGAATGAGCAGTTCTTC. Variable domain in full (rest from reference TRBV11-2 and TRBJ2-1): EAGVAQSPRYKIIEKRQSVAFWCNPISGHATLYWYQQILGQGPKLLIQFQNNGVVDDSQLPKDRFSAERLKGVDSTLKIQPAKLEDSAVYLCASSLEQGAWNEQFFGPGTRLTVL.

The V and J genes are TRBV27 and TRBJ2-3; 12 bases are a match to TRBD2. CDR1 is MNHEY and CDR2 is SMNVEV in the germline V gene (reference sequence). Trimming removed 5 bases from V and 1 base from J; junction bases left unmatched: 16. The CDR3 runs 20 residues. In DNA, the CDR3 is TGTGCCAGCAGTACCCGGGCTAGCGGGGGGGCTGGAGGGGGCACAGATACGCAGTATTTT. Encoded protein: CASSTRASGGAGGGTDTQYF.

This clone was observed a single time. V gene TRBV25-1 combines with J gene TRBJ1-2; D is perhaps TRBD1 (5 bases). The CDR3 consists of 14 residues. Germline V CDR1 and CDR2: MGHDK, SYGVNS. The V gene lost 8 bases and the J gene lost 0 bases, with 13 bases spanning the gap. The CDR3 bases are TGTGCCAGCGGGGGACCGACGTCTAACTATGGCTACACCTTC. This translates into CASGGPTSNYGYTF.

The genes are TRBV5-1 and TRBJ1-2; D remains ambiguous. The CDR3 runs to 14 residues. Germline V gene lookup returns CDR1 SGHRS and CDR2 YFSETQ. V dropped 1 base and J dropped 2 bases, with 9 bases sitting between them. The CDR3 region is CASSLSTQNYGYTF. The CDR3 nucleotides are TGCGCCAGCAGCTTGTCGACACAGAACTATGGCTACACCTTC.

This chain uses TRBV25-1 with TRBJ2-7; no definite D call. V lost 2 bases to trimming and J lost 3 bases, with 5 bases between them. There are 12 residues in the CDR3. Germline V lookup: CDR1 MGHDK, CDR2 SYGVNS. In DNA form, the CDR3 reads TGTGCCAGCAGTGAAATGGGCTACGAGCAGTACTTC. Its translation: CASSEMGYEQYF.

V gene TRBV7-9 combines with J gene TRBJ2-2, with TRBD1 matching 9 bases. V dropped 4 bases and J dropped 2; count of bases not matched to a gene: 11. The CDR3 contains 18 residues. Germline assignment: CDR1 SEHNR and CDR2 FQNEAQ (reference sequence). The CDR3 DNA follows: TGTGCCAGCAGCTGGATGTTTCGGACAGGGGACAACACCGGGGAGCTGTTTTTT. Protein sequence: CASSWMFRTGDNTGELFF.

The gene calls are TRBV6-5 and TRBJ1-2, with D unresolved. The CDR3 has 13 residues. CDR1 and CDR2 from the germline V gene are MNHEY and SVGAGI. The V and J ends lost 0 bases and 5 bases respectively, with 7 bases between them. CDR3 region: CASSYSKDYGYTF. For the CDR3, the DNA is TGTGCCAGCAGTTACTCCAAGGATTATGGCTACACCTTC.

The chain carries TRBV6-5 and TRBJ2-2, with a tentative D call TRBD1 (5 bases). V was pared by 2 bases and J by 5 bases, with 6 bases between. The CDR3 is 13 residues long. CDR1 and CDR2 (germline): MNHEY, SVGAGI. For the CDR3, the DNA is TGTGCCAGCAGTTACCGACAGACCGGGGAGCTGTTTTTT. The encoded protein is CASSYRQTGELFF.

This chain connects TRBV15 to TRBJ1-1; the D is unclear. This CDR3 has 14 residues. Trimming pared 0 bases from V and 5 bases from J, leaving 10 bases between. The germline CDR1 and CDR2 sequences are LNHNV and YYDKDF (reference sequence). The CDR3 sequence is CATSRDLRGTEAFF. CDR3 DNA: TGTGCCACCAGCAGAGATTTGAGAGGGACTGAAGCTTTCTTT.

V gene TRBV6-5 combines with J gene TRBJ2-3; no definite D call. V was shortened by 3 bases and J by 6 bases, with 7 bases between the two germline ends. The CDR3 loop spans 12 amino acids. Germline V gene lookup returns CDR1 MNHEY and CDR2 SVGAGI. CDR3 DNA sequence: TGTGCCAGCAGTTATCTTGGTGATACGCAGTATTTT. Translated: CASSYLGDTQYF.

The CDR3 DNA follows: TGTGCCAGTAGCTGGGCAGGGCCAAACACTGAAGCTTTCTTT. Translating gives CASSWAGPNTEAFF. The gene calls are TRBV19 and TRBJ1-1; D might be TRBD1 (5 bases). CDR3 length equals 14 residues. Germline V gives CDR1 LNHDA, CDR2 SQIVND (reference sequence). V was cut by 6 bases and J by 2 bases, with 13 bases left in between.

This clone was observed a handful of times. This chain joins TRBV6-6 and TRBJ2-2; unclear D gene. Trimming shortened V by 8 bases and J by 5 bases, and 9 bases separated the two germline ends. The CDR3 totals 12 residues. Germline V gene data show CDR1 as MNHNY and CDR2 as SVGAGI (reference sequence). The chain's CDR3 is CASSSGTGELFF. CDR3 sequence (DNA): TGTGCCAGCTCTTCTGGTACCGGGGAGCTGTTTTTT.

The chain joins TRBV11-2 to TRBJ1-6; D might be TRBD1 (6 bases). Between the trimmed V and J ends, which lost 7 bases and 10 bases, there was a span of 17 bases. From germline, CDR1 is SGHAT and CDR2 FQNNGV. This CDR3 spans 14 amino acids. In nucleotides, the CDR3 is TGTGCCAGCACCGCCTTTGGGGGGCGATCACCCCTCCACTTT. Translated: CASTAFGGRSPLHF.

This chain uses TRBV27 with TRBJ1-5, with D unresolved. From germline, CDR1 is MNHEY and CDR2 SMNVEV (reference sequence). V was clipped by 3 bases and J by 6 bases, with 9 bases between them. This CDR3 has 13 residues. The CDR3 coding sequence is TGTGCCAGCAGTTTGGGGATAAGTCAGCCCCAGCATTTT. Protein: CASSLGISQPQHF.

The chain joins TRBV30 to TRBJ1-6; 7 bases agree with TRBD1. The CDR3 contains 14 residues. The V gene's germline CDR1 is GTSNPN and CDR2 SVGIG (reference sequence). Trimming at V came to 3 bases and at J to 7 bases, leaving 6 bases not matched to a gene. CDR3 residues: CAWRTGLGNSPLHF. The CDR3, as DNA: TGTGCCTGGAGGACAGGGCTGGGGAATTCACCCCTCCACTTT.

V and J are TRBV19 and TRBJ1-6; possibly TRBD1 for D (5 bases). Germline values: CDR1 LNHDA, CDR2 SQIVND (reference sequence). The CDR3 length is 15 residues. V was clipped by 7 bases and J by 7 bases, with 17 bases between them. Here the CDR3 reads CASTLGGTMNSPLHF. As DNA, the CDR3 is TGTGCCAGTACCCTCGGAGGGACGATGAATTCACCCCTCCACTTT.

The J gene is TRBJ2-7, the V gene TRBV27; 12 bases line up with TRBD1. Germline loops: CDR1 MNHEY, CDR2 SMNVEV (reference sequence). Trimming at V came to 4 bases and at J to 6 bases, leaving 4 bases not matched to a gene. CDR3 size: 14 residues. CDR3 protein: CASSSGTGGREQYF. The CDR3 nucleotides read TGTGCCAGCAGTTCCGGGACAGGGGGCCGCGAGCAGTACTTC.

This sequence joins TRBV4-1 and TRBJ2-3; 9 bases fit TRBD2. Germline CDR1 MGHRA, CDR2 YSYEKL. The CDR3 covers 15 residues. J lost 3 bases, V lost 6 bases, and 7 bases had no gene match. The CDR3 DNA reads TGCGCCAGCAGGAGGGGCGGGGGGGCAACAGATACGCAGTATTTT. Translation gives CASRRGGGATDTQYF.

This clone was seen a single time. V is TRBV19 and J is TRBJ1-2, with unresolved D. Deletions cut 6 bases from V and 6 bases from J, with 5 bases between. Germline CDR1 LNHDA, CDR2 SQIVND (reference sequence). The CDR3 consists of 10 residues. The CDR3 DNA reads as TGTGCCAGTAGGCCTAATGGCTACACCTTC. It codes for CASRPNGYTF.

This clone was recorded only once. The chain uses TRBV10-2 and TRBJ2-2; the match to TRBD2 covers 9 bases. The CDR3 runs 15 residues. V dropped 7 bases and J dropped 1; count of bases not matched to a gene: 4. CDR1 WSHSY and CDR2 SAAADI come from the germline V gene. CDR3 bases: TGCGCCAGCACCGAGACTAGCGGGAACACCGGGGAGCTGTTTTTT. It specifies CASTETSGNTGELFF.

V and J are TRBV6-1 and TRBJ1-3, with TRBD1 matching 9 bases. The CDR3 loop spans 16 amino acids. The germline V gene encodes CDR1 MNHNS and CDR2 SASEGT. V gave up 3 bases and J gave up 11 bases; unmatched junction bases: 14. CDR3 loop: CASSELFGQGKRSIYF. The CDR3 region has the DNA TGTGCCAGCAGTGAGCTTTTCGGACAGGGGAAGAGATCCATATATTTT.